The source of this T cell receptor (beta chain) is a study of blood T cells in healthy people across ages. Study details: With template switching, about one barcoded beta molecule was captured per two T cells. Study-wide results and caveats: Across samples, TCR beta diversity tracked strongly with naive T cell percentage. Lack of knowledge of donor CMV status possibly confounded expanded clonotype changes.

This clonotype was counted a few times. What it recognizes is unknown. Primed by a sample-barcoded 5' primer and a J-beta primer mix, a second PCR proceeded for about 6 to 12 cycles. A template-switch adaptor with 12 random nucleotides tagged each cDNA molecule. TCRdb processed the 5' RACE reads anew with MiXCR; each CDR3 protein has one entry. The sample yields over 1.5 million distinct CDR3 sequences, around half seen once. V lost 1 base, J lost 5 bases, and 17 bases lay in between. This CDR3 has 16 residues. CDR1 is SGHTA, CDR2 FQGNSA, per germline. This sequence was found in a woman in her 40s in good health. What was sequenced was blood. The J gene is TRBJ2-5, the V gene TRBV7-2; TRBD1 might be the D (5 bases). The CDR3: CASSLGPAGLRETQYF. The CDR3 coding sequence is TGTGCCAGCAGCTTAGGTCCGGCAGGGCTCAGGGAGACCCAGTACTTC.